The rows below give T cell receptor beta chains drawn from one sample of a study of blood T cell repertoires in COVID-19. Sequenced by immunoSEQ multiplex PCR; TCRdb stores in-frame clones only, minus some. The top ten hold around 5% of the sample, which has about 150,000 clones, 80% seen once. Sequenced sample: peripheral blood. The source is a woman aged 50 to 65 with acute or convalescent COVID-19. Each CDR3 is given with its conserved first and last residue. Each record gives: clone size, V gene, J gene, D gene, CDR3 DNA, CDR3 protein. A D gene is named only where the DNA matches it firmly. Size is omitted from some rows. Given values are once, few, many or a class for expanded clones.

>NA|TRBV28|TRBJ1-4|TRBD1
TGTGCCAGCAGTGTGACAGGGGGATATGAAAAACTGTTTTTT
CASSVTGGYEKLFF
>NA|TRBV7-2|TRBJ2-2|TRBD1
TGTGCCAGCTCGAAACAGGGGGCTGGAACCGGGGAGCTGTTTTTT
CASSKQGAGTGELFF
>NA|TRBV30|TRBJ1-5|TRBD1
TGTGCCTGGAGTGCAACCCACAGGGGTTTCAATCAGCCCCAGCATTTT
CAWSATHRGFNQPQHF
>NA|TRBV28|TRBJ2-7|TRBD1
TGTGCCAGCAGAGACGGACAGGGCTACGAGCAGTACTTC
CASRDGQGYEQYF
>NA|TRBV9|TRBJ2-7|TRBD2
TGTGCCAGCAGCACTGGGACTAGCGGGGCCTACGAGCAGTACTTC
CASSTGTSGAYEQYF
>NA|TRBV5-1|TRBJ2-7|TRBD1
TGCGCCAGCAGCGTGTTGCCGGCGACGGGACAGGCCCAATACGAGCAGTACTTC
CASSVLPATGQAQYEQYF
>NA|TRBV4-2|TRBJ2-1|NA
TGTGCCAGCAGCTTAAGGGTGGGGGGCTACAATGAGCAGTTCTTC
CASSLRVGGYNEQFF
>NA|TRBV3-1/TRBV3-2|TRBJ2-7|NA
TGTGCCAGCGCTGGGAGCTCCTACGAGCAGTACTTC
CASAGSSYEQYF
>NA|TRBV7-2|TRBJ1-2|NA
TGTGCCAGCAGAACCGCGGGGGGCTATGGCTACACCTTC
CASRTAGGYGYTF
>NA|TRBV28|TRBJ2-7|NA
TGTGCCAGCAGCCCCCACGGGGGCTCCTACGAGCAGTACTTC
CASSPHGGSYEQYF
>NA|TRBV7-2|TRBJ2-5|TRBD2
TGTGCCAGCAGCTTAAGGCTAGCGGCTGAAGAGACCCAGTACTTC
CASSLRLAAEETQYF
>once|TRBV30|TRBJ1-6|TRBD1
TGTGCCTGCCGGGACAGGGGGGGAGACTCCTATAATTCACCCCTCCACTTT
CACRDRGGDSYNSPLHF
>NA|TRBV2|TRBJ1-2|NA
TGTGCCAGCAGTGAGCTCTGGGCCTTCGATGGCTACACCTTC
CASSELWAFDGYTF
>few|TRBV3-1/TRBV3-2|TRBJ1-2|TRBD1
TGTGCCAGCAGCCAAGGGACGGGACAGGGGGGAACTTCGGGCTACACCTTC
CASSQGTGQGGTSGYTF
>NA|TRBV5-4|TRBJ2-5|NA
TGTGCCAGCAGCCTGAAGTATCCCCCGACTGGGTGGGAGACCCAGTACTTC
CASSLKYPPTGWETQYF
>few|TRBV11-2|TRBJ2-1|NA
TGTGCCAGCAGCTTAACCCGCTCTGGCGGGGGCCTTCCGGGCCATGAGCAGTTCTTC
CASSLTRSGGGLPGHEQFF
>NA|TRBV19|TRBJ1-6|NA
TGTGCCAGTAGTAGGTATAAGACTGGGAGCTCCTATAATTCACCCCTCCACTTT
CASSRYKTGSSYNSPLHF
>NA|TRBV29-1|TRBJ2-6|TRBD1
TGCAGCGTTGACGGACAGGGGAAAGGGGCCAACGTCCTGACTTTC
CSVDGQGKGANVLTF
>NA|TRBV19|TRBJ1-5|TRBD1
TGTGCCAGTATCTCCGAGAGTCGGACAGGCTCAGGTGGGAATCAGCCCCAGCATTTT
CASISESRTGSGGNQPQHF
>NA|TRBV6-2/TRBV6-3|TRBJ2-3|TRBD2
TGTGCCAGCAGTGATAGGACTAGCGGGGAGACGGATACGCAGTATTTT
CASSDRTSGETDTQYF
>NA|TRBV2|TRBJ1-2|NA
TGTGCCAGCATAAGCACAGCCACGGAAGGCTACACCTTC
CASISTATEGYTF
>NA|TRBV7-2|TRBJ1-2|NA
TGTGCCAGCAGCCTCGGGACTGGCCAGATCTATGGCTACACCTTC
CASSLGTGQIYGYTF
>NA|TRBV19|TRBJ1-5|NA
TGTGCCAGCGCTGAGACCCAGGGGCCAGATCAGCCCCAGCATTTT
CASAETQGPDQPQHF
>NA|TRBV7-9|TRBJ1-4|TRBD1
TGTGCCAGCAGCTCGGACAGGGATAATGAAAAACTGTTTTTT
CASSSDRDNEKLFF
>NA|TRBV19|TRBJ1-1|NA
TGTGCCAGTAGTAACGCCAGGGGTCTAGGCACTGAAGCTTTCTTT
CASSNARGLGTEAFF
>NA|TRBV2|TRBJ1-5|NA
TGTGCCAGCAGCGCCGGGACAAACAATCAGCCCCAGCATTTT
CASSAGTNNQPQHF
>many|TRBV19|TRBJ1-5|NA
TGTGCCAGCCACGACAGTCCCTTTTCAACACGCCTTCAGCCCCAGCATTTT
CASHDSPFSTRLQPQHF
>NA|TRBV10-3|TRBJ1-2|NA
TGTGCCATCAGTGAGGGGGCAGTAGGGAACTATGGCTACACCTTC
CAISEGAVGNYGYTF
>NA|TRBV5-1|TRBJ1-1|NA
TGCGCCAGCAGCCGCCAGACTGGGAACACTGAAGCTTTCTTT
CASSRQTGNTEAFF
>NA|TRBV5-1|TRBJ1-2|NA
TGCGCCAGCAGCTTGGCTAAAGGGGATGGCTACACCTTC
CASSLAKGDGYTF
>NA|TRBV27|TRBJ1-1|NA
TGTGCCAGCAGTCCCCTCGGCGGGGGATTTATGAACACTGAAGCTTTCTTT
CASSPLGGGFMNTEAFF
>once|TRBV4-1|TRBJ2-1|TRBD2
TGCGCCAGCAGCCCTACTAGCGGGGGGGACAATGAGCAGTTCTTC
CASSPTSGGDNEQFF
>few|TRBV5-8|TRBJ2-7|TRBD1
TGTGCCAGCAGCCGCGGGACAGGGATGAGGGAGCAGTACTTC
CASSRGTGMREQYF
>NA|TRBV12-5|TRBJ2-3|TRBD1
TGTGCTAGTGGTGGAGAGAGGGACAGACCGCAGTATTTT
CASGGERDRPQYF
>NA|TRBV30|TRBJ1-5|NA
TGTGCCTGGAGTGTTGGGGGGGCAGGTCAGCCCCAGCATTTT
CAWSVGGAGQPQHF
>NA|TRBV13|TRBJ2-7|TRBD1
TGTGCCAGCAGCTTAGGCCCTGGAGACAGGGGACATGCCTCCTCCTACGAGCAGTACTTC
CASSLGPGDRGHASSYEQYF
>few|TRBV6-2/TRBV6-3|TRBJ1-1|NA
TGTGCCAGCAGTTACTTTAAAGGGGGCACTGAAGCTTTCTTT
CASSYFKGGTEAFF
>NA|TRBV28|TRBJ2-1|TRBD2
TGTGCCAGCGGACTAGCCTACAATGAGCAGTTCTTC
CASGLAYNEQFF